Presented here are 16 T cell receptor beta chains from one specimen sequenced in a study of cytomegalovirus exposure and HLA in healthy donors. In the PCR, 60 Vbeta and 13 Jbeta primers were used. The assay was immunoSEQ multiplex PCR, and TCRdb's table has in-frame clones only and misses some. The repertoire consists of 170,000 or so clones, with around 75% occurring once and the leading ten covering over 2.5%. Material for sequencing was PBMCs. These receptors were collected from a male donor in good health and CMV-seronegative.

The CDR3 region is CAAGGTGVNQPQHF. DNA of the CDR3: TGTGCCGCTGGAGGGACAGGGGTCAATCAGCCCCAGCATTTT. The chain is built from TRBV19 and TRBJ1-5; 10 bases align to TRBD1. The germline V gene encodes CDR1 LNHDA and CDR2 SQIVND (reference sequence). V was pared by 11 bases and J by 3 bases, with 7 bases of the junction left unmatched. This CDR3 has 14 amino acids.

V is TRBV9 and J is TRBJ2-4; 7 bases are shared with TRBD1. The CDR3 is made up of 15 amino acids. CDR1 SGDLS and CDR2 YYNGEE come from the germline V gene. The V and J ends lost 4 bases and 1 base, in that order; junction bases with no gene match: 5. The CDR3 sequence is CASSPQTGAKNIQYF. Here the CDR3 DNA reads TGTGCCAGCAGCCCTCAGACAGGGGCCAAAAACATTCAGTACTTC.

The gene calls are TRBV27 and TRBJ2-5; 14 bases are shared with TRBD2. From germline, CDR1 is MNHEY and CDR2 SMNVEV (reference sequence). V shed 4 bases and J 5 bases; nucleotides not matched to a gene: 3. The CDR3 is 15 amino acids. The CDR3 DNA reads TGTGCCAGCAGTTCCCGGACTAGCGGGAGGGAGACCCAGTACTTC. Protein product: CASSSRTSGRETQYF.

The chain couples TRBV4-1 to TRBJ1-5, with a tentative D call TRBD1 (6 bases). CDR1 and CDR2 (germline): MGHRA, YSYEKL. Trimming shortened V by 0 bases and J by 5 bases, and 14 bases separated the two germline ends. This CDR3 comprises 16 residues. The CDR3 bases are TGCGCCAGCAGCCAAGAGTCAGGTTGGGGGCATCAGCCCCAGCATTTT. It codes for CASSQESGWGHQPQHF.

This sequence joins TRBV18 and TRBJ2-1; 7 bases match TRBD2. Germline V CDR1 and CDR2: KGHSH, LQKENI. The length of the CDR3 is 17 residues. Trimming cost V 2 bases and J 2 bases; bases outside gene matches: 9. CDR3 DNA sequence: TGTGCCAGCTCACCAAAGAGGGAGGGCCGCCCCTACAATGAGCAGTTCTTC. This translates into CASSPKREGRPYNEQFF.

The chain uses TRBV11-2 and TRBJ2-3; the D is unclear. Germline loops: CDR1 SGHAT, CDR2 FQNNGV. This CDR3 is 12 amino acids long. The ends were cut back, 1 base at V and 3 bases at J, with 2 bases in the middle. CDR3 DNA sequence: TGTGCCAGCAGCTTAGTAACAGATACGCAGTATTTT. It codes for CASSLVTDTQYF.

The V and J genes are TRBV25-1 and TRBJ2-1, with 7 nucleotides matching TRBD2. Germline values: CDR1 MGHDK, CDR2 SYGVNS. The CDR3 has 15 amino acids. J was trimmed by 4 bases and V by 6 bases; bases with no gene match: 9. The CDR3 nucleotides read TGTGCCAGCAGCGGGGGAAGCGGGGTGTACAATGAGCAGTTCTTC. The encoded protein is CASSGGSGVYNEQFF.

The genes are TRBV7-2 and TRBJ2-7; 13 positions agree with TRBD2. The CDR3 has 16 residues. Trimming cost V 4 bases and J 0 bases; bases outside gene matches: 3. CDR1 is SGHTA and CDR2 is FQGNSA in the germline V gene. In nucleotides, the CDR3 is TGTGCCAGCAGCTCGGGACTAGCGGGATTCTCCTACGAGCAGTACTTC. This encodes CASSSGLAGFSYEQYF.

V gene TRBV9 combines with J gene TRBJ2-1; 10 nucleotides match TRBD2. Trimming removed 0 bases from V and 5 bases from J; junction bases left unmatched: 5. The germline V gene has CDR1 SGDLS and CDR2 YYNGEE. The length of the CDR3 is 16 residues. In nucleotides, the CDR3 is TGTGCCAGCAGCGTAGTTGGGACTAGCGTCGACAATGAGCAGTTCTTC. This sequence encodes CASSVVGTSVDNEQFF. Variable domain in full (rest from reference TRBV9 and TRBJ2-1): DSGVTQTPKHLITATGQRVTLRCSPRSGDLSVYWYQQSLDQGLQFLIQYYNGEERAKGNILERFSAQQFPDLHSELNLSSLELGDSALYFCASSVVGTSVDNEQFFGPGTRLTVL.

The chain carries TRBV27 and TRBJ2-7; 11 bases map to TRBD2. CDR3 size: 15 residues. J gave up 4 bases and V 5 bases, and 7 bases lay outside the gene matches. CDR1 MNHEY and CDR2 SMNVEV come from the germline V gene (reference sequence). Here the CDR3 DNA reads TGTGCCAGCAGTCTCACCGGGACTAGCGGTTACGAGCAGTACTTC. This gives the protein CASSLTGTSGYEQYF.

The CDR3 nucleotides read TGTGCCGCTCCCCGGTCCTCTAATGAGCAGTTCTTC. Amino acids: CAAPRSSNEQFF. J is TRBJ2-1 and V is TRBV30, with D hard to call. This CDR3 is 12 amino acids long. V was trimmed by 8 bases and J by 7 bases, leaving 15 bases between them. Germline loops: CDR1 GTSNPN, CDR2 SVGIG (reference sequence).

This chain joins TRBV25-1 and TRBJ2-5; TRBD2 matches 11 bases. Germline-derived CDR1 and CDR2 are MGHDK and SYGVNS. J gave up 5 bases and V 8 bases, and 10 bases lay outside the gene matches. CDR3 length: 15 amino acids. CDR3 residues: CASGTGLAVWETQYF. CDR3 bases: TGTGCCAGCGGGACGGGACTAGCGGTCTGGGAGACCCAGTACTTC.

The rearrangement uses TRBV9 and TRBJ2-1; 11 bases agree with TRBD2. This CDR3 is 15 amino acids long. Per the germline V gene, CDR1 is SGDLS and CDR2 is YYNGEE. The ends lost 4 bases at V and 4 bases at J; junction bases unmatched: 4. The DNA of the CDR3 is TGTGCCAGCAGCTTCGGGACTAGCGGTTACAATGAGCAGTTCTTC. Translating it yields CASSFGTSGYNEQFF.

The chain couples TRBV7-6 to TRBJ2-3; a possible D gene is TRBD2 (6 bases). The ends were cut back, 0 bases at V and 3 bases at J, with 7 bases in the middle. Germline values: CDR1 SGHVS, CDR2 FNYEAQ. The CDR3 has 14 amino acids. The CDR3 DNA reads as TGTGCCAGCAGCTTAGCTGGGGGGACAGATACGCAGTATTTT. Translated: CASSLAGGTDTQYF.

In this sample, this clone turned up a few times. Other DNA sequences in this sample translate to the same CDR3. The CDR3 region has the DNA TGCAGCGTTGAAGACAGGGGCGGGAGTTCCTACAATGAGCAGTTCTTC. Translation: CSVEDRGGSSYNEQFF. The V gene is TRBV29-1, the J gene TRBJ2-1, with D possibly TRBD2 on 7 matching bases. Germline CDR1 reads SQVTM; CDR2 reads ANQGSEA. The V and J ends lost 0 bases and 1 base respectively, with 13 bases between them. This CDR3 has 16 amino acids.

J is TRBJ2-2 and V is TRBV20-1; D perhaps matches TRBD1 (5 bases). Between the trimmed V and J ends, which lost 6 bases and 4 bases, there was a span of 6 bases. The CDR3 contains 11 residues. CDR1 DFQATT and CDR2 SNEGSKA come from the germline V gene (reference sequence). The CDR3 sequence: CSARGTGELFF. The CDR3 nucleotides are TGCAGTGCAAGGGGCACCGGGGAGCTGTTTTTT.